The present T cell receptor beta chain was sequenced within a study of blood T cell repertoires in COVID-19. As for the study in general: COVID-19 samples, acute and convalescent, were from the United States, Italy and Spain. In each case, the material was cDNA or gDNA derived from T cells, B-cell-depleted T cells, or PBMCs.

In the original workflow: It was from reference gene primer amplification that nucleated cell counts were estimated. Repertoires were generated with immunoSEQ multiplex PCR, while TCRdb's copy carries only in-frame clones and drops some. That table gives V, J and clone size, and the DNA gave D and trimming. The sample yields under 300,000 clones, 85% seen once. Trimming took 2 bases from V and 3 from J; bases not matched to a gene: 5. Germline V gene sequence: CDR1 SGHDT, CDR2 YYEEEE. The CDR3 contains 14 residues. The TCR sequence derives from a human donor in a cohort sampled during active COVID-19. This chain links TRBV5-6 with TRBJ2-7; 7 bases are a match to TRBD2. Sample: peripheral blood. The CDR3 DNA reads as TGTGCCAGCAGCTTCGCGGGAGCGCGCTACGAGCAGTACTTC. It codes for CASSFAGARYEQYF.